The rows below give T cell receptor beta chains drawn from one sample of a study of cytomegalovirus exposure and HLA in healthy donors. Clones were read by immunoSEQ multiplex PCR, and TCRdb kept only the in-frame ones, dropping some. The table lists about 110,000 clones, with roughly 6.6% in the top ten. The sample was PBMCs. These receptors were taken from a man aged 35 to 55 in good health and CMV-seropositive. Both conserved end residues are part of each CDR3.

V: TRBV5-8
CDR3: CASSHLGDTESGANVLTF

V: TRBV7-7
CDR3: CASSPGSRGRRDEQFF

V: TRBV23-1
CDR3: CASSGGGHNEQFF

V: TRBV2
CDR3: CASVHGLREVPDTQYF

V: TRBV12-1
CDR3: CASSPQTGGVVLAKNIQYF

V: TRBV27
CDR3: CASSLVRQQNTEAFF

V: TRBV28
CDR3: CASSLRGLTGANQPQHF

V: TRBV5-1
CDR3: CASSPGSIPTF

V: TRBV19
CDR3: CASSKNRSPNTEAFF

V: TRBV6-5
CDR3: CASSLNRQNEKLFF

V: TRBV28
CDR3: CASSLTGLWSPLHF

V: TRBV10-1
CDR3: CASSESPGNIQYF

V: TRBV5-1
CDR3: CASSLGLGSPSYF

V: TRBV4-3
CDR3: CASSLGLVSYEQYF

V: TRBV30
CDR3: CAYSGFLYGYTF

V: TRBV10-3
CDR3: CAIRASGSYEQYF